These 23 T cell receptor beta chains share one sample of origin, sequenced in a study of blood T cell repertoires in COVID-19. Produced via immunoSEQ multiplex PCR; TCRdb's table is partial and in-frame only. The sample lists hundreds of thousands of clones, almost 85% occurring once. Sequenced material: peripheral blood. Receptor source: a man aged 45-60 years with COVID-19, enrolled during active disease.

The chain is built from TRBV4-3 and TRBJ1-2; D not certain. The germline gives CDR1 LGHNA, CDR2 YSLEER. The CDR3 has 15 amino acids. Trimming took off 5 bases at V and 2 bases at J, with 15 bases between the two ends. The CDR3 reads CASSELGSLNYGYTF. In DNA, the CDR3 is TGCGCCAGCAGCGAGCTAGGCTCTTTGAACTATGGCTACACCTTC.

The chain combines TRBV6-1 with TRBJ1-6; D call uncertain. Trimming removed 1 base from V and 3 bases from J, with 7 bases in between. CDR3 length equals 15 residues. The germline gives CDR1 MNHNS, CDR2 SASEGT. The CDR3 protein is CASSEGTVYNSPLHF. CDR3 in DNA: TGTGCCAGCAGTGAAGGAACAGTCTATAATTCACCCCTCCACTTT.

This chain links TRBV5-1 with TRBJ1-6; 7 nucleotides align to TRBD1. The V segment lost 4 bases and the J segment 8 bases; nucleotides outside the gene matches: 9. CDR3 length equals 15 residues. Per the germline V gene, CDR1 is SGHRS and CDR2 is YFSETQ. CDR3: CASSPLNQGDSPLHF. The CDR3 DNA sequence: TGCGCCAGCAGCCCATTGAATCAGGGGGATTCACCCCTCCACTTT.

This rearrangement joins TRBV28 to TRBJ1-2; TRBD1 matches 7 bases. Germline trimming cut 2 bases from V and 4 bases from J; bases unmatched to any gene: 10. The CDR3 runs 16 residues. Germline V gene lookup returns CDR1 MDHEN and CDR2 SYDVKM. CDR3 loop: CASSLGQALRGYGYTF. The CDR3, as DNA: TGTGCCAGCAGTTTAGGACAGGCCCTCCGAGGCTATGGCTACACCTTC.

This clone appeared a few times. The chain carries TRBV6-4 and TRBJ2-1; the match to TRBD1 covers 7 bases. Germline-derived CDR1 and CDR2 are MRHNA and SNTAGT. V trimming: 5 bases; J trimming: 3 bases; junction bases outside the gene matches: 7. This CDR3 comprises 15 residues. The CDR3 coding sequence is TGTGCCAGCAGTCGTCAGGGGGAAGGCTACAATGAGCAGTTCTTC. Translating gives CASSRQGEGYNEQFF.

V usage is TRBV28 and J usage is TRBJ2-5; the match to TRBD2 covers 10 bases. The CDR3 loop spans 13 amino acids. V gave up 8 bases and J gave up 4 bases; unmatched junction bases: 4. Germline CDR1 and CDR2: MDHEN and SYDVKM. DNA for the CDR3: TGTGCCAGCTCCGTAGCGGGGGGAGAGACCCAGTACTTC. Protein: CASSVAGGETQYF.

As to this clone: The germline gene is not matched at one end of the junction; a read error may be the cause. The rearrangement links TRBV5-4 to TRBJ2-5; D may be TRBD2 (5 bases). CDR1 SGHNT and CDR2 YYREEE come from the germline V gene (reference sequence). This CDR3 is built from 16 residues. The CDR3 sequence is CASRFPRWRTLETQYF. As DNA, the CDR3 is TGTGCCAGCCGCTTCCCTCGGTGGAGGACGCTGGAGACCCAGTACTTC. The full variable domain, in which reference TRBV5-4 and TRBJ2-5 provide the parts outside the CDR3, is ETGVTQSPTHLIKTRGQQVTLRCSSQSGHNTVSWYQQALGQGPQFIFQYYREEENGRGNFPPRFSGLQFPNYSSELNVNALELDDSALYLCASRFPRWRTLETQYFGPGTRLLVL.

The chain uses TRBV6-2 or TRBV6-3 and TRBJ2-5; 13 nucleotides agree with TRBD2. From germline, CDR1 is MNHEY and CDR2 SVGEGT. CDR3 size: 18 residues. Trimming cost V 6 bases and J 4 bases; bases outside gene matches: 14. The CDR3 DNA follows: TGTGCCAGCAGCCCTACTAGCGGGGGGGCTAGCGGTCGAGAGACCCAGTACTTC. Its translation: CASSPTSGGASGRETQYF.

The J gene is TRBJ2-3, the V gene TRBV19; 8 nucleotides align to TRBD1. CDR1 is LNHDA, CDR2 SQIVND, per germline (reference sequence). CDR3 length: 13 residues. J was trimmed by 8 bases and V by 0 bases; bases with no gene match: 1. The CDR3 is CASSIETGATQYF. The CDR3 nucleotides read TGTGCCAGTAGTATAGAGACAGGGGCTACGCAGTATTTT.

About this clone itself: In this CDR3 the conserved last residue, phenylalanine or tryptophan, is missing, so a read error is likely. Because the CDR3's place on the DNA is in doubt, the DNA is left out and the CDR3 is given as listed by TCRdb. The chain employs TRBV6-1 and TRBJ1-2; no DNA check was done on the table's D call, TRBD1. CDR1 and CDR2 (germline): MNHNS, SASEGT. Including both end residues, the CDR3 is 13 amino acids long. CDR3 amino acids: CASSETGSSVRDL.

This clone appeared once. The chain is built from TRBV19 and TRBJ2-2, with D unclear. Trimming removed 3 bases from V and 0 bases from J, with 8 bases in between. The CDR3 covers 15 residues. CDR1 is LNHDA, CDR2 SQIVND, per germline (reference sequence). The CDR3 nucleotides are TGTGCCAGTAGTATGTACCGAGCGAACACCGGGGAGCTGTTTTTT. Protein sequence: CASSMYRANTGELFF.

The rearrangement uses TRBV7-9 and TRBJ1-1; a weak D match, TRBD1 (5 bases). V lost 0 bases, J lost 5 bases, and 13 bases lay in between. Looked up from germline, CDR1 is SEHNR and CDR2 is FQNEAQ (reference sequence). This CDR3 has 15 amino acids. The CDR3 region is CASSLAALGRTEAFF. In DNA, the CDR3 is TGTGCCAGCAGCTTAGCAGCTCTGGGGCGAACTGAAGCTTTCTTT.

The DNA of the CDR3 is TGTGCCAGCGGCCGGGAGGGAAAAGGTGAAAAACTGTTTTTT. This encodes CASGREGKGEKLFF. V and J are TRBV9 and TRBJ1-4; D is unclear. V lost 7 bases and J 7 bases, leaving 17 bases between the germline ends. The germline gives CDR1 SGDLS, CDR2 YYNGEE. The CDR3 is 14 amino acids. Drawing the rest from reference TRBV9 and TRBJ1-4, the complete variable domain is DSGVTQTPKHLITATGQRVTLRCSPRSGDLSVYWYQQSLDQGLQFLIQYYNGEERAKGNILERFSAQQFPDLHSELNLSSLELGDSALYFCASGREGKGEKLFFGSGTQLSVL.

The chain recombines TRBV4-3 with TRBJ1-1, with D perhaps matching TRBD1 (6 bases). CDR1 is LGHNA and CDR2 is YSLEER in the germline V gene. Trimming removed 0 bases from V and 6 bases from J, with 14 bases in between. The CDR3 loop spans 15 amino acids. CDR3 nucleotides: TGCGCCAGCAGCCAAGATAGGCGACAGGTGGCTGAAGCTTTCTTT. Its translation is CASSQDRRQVAEAFF.

The CDR3 reads CASSDRDRGLNTEAFF. In nucleotides, the CDR3 is TGCGCCAGCAGCGACCGGGACAGGGGATTAAACACTGAAGCTTTCTTT. This chain uses TRBV5-1 with TRBJ1-1; 10 bases are a match to TRBD1. Germline loops: CDR1 SGHRS, CDR2 YFSETQ. V trimming: 4 bases; J trimming: 2 bases; junction bases outside the gene matches: 8. The CDR3 has 16 amino acids. Full variable domain (remainder filled in from reference TRBV5-1 and TRBJ1-1): KAGVTQTPRYLIKTRGQQVTLSCSPISGHRSVSWYQQTPGQGLQFLFEYFSETQRNKGNFPGRFSGRQFSNSRSEMNVSTLELGDSALYLCASSDRDRGLNTEAFFGQGTRLTVV.

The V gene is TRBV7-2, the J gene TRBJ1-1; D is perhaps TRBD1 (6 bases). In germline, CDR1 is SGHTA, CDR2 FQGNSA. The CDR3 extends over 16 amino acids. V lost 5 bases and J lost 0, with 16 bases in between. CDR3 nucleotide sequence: TGTGCCAGCAGCGGAGGGGGGGGCCTATTGAACACTGAAGCTTTCTTT. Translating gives CASSGGGGLLNTEAFF. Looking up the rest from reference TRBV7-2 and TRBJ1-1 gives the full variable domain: GAGVSQSPSNKVTEKGKDVELRCDPISGHTALYWYRQSLGQGLEFLIYFQGNSAPDKSGLPSDRFSAERTGGSVSTLTIQRTQQEDSAVYLCASSGGGGLLNTEAFFGQGTRLTVV.

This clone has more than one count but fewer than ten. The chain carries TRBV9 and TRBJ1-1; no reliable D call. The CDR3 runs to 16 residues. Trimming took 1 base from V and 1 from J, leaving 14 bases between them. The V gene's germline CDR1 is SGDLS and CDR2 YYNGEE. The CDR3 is CASSVPPSSENTEAFF. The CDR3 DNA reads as TGTGCCAGCAGCGTACCGCCGAGCAGCGAGAACACTGAAGCTTTCTTT.

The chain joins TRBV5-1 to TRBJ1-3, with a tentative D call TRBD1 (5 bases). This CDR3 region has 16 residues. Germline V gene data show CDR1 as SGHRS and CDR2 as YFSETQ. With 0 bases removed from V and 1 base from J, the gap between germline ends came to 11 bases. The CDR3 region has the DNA TGCGCCAGCAGCTTGGGACAGCCGGCTTCTGGAAACACCATATATTTT. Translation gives CASSLGQPASGNTIYF.

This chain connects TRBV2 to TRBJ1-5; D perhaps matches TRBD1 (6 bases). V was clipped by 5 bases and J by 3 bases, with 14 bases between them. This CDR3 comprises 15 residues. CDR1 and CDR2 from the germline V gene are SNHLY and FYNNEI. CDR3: CASSQTRGHNQPQHF. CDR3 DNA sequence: TGTGCCAGCAGTCAGACACGGGGACACAATCAGCCCCAGCATTTT.

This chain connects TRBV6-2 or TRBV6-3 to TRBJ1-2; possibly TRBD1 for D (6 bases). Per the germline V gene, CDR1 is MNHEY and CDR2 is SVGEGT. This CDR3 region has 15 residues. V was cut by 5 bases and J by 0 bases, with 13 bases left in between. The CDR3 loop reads CASSPQDRSNYGYTF. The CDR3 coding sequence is TGTGCCAGCAGTCCCCAGGACAGATCTAACTATGGCTACACCTTC.

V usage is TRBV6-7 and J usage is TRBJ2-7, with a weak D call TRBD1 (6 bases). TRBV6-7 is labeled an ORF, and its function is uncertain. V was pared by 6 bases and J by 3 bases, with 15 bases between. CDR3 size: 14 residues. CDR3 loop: CASRLRRGLYEQYF. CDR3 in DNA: TGTGCCAGCAGGCTGCGCAGGGGCCTCTACGAGCAGTACTTC.

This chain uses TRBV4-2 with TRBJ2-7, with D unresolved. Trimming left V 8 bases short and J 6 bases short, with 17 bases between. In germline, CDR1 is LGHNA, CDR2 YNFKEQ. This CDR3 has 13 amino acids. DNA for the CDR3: TGTGCCAGCGGGTATATGGCAACGGGCGAGCAGTACTTC. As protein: CASGYMATGEQYF.

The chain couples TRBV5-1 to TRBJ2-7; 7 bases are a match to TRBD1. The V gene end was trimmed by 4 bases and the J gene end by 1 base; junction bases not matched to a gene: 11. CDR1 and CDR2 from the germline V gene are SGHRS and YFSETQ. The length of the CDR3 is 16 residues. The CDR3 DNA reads TGCGCCAGCAGCCCCCGACAGGGACAACCGTCCTACGAGCAGTACTTC. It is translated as CASSPRQGQPSYEQYF.